A selection of T cell receptor beta chains follows, all from one sample in a study of T cells in Graves' hyperthyroidism and ophthalmopathy. TCRdb reanalysed the multiplex PCR reads using MiXCR and keeps one entry per CDR3 protein. Among 600,000 to 650,000 distinct CDR3 sequences listed, 15% to 20% were seen once. Material: blood. The receptors originated from a woman aged 25 to 45 with Graves' hyperthyroidism. The conserved cysteine and the conserved F or W are not part of the CDR3 here. A D gene is named only where the DNA matches it firmly. The size field is filled for only some rows; it gives once, few, many or a size class.

clone_size d_call j_call v_call cdr3_aa
- TRBD2 TRBJ2-3 TRBV20-1 SASFSGRAGSTDTQY
many TRBD2 TRBJ2-1 TRBV11-2 ASRSTGLDNEQF
- - TRBJ1-1 TRBV13 ASSVGGAPNTEAF
many - TRBJ2-7 TRBV28 ASSFAGRYEQY
few - TRBJ1-3 TRBV7-3 ASSLNPGPGNTIY
- - TRBJ1-4 TRBV12-3/TRBV12-4 ASSLSVGGEKLF
- - TRBJ2-7 TRBV11-3 ASSLGGTSLYEQY
many TRBD2 TRBJ2-1 TRBV11-3 ASSLRLAGGDNEQF
many TRBD1 TRBJ2-7 TRBV6-1 ASSLHTGGGYEQY
- - TRBJ2-2 TRBV4-2 ASGQDRGQAALRGELF
few - TRBJ2-2 TRBV5-1 ASSSDTNTGELF
few - TRBJ2-5 TRBV19 ASSINLEWGEETQY
few - TRBJ2-7 TRBV18 ASSPPGYDEQY
many - TRBJ2-6 TRBV6-1 ASTPLPGRWGANVLT
many - TRBJ2-5 TRBV24-1 AIGWGMTQY
many TRBD2 TRBJ2-1 TRBV7-6 ASSLAFFSGGRWDEQF
many - TRBJ2-7 TRBV20-1 SARDVSSGPYEQY
few - TRBJ2-2 TRBV7-3 ASSFTRNTGELF
- - TRBJ1-3 TRBV28 ASSLLGTGNTIY
- - TRBJ1-1 TRBV10-3 AISAGLTAGNTEAF
- - TRBJ2-7 TRBV6-5 ASSYSRGNYEQY
many TRBD1 TRBJ1-2 TRBV6-5 ASSYSTGTGDGYT
many - TRBJ1-1 TRBV6-1 ASRYDRLNTEAF
- - TRBJ1-5 TRBV19 ASSSSGDGQPQH
many TRBD2 TRBJ2-3 TRBV20-1 SGQSTSGTSSTDTQY
- - TRBJ2-7 TRBV5-1 ASTGTHYEQY
many - TRBJ1-1 TRBV11-2 ASSLGTQGFEAF
many TRBD1 TRBJ1-2 TRBV9 ASMGQGADGYT
- TRBD1 TRBJ1-4 TRBV5-1 ASSLEQGSEKLF
- TRBD2 TRBJ2-1 TRBV7-9 ASSPVPGLAGSYEQF
- TRBD2 TRBJ2-1 TRBV9 ASSSGLAGVVHEQF
- - TRBJ2-1 TRBV19 ASSDPRGAGHNEQF
few TRBD2 TRBJ2-1 TRBV25-1 ASSEWAPGLAGICNEQF
many - TRBJ2-7 TRBV30 AWSGRIYEQY
many - TRBJ2-7 TRBV11-2 ASSLGHEQY
- - TRBJ1-3 TRBV6-2/TRBV6-3 ASRPTASPSGNTIY
many - TRBJ2-3 TRBV7-9 ASTPPAGRDTQY
many TRBD2 TRBJ2-1 TRBV28 ASSTGTTLDEQF
few - TRBJ1-5 TRBV12-3/TRBV12-4 ASSPGNSYQPQH
many - TRBJ2-5 TRBV18 ASSLRQGSGEETQY
many - TRBJ1-1 TRBV3-1 ASKEGGVHTEAF
few - TRBJ2-1 TRBV18 ASSRQTVSRNEQF
few TRBD1 TRBJ1-6 TRBV20-1 SASRGANSPLH
few TRBD1 TRBJ1-2 TRBV29-1 SADSRDREFGYT
- - TRBJ2-5 TRBV10-3 ATASPGGETQY
many TRBD2 TRBJ2-7 TRBV7-8 ASSLALLRLAGYEQY
- TRBD2 TRBJ2-4 TRBV20-1 SAREAGRIAKNIQY
many - TRBJ2-3 TRBV7-8 ASSFSTGTDTQY
few TRBD2 TRBJ2-1 TRBV7-8 ASSHRLAGAVYNEQF
many - TRBJ1-4 TRBV5-1 ASSLEPNEKLF
few - TRBJ1-1 TRBV19 ASVQRGGTEAF
- - TRBJ1-2 TRBV9 ASSDRLGYT